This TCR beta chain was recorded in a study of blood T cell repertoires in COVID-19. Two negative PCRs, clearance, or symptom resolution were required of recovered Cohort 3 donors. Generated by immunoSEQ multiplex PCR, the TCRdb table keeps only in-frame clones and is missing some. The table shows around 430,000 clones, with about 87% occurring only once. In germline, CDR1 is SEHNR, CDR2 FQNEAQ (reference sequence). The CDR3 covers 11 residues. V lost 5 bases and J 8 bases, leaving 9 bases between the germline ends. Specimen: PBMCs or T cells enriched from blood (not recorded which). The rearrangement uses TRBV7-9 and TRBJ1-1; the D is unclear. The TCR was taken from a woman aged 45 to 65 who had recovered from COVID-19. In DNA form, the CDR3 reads TGTGCCAGCAGCCCCACAAGAGAAGCTTTCTTT. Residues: CASSPTREAFF.